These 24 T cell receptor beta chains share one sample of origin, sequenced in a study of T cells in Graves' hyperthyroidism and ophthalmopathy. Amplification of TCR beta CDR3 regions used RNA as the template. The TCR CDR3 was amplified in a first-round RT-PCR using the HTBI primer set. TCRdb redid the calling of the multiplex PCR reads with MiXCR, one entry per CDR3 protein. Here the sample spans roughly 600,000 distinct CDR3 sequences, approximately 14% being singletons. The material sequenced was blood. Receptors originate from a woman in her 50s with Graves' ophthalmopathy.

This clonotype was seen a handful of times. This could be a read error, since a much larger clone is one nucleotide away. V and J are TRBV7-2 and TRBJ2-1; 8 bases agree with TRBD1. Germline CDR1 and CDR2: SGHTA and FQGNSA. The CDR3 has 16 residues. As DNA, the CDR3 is TGTGCCGGCAGTTCCCCAGGACAGGGACTGTACAATGAGCAGTTCTTC. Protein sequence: CAGSSPGQGLYNEQFF.

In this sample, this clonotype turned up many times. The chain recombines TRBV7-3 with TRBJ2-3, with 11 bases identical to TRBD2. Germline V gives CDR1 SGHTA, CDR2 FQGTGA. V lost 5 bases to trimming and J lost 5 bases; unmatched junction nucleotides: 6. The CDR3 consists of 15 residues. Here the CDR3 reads CASSRVAGGRDTQYF. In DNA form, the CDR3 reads TGTGCCAGCAGCAGGGTAGCGGGAGGGCGAGATACGCAGTATTTT.

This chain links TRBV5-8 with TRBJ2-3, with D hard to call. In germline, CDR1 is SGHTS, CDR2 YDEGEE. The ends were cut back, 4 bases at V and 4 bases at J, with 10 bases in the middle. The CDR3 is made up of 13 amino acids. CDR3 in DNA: TGTGCCAGCAGCCCCGGTTGGCCAGATACGCAGTATTTT. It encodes CASSPGWPDTQYF.

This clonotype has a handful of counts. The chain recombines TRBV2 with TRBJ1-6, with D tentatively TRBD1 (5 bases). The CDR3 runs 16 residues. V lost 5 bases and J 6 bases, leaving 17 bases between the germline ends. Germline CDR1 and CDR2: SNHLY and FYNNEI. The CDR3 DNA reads TGTGCCAGCAGTTCACGGGGGGTCGGATCTAATTCACCCCTCCACTTT. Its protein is CASSSRGVGSNSPLHF.

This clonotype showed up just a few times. The CDR3 DNA reads TGTGCCAGCAGTGAGAGGACACCAGTTGAGGGTATCGATCATTACTTC. As protein: CASSERTPVEGIDHYF. This chain links TRBV28 with TRBJ2-7; D possibly uses TRBD1 or TRBD2 (5 bases each). Germline V CDR1 and CDR2: MDHEN, SYDVKM. Trimming took off 5 bases at V and 13 bases at J, with 30 bases between the two ends. This CDR3 contains 16 residues.

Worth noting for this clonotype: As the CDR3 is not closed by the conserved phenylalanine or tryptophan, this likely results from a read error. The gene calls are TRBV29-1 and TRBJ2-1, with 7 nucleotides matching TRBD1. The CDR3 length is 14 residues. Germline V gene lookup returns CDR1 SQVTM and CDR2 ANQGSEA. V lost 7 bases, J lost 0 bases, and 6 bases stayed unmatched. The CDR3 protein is CSGLTGSSYNEQFL. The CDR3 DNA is TGCAGCGGCCTGACAGGGAGCTCCTACAATGAGCAGTTCCTC.

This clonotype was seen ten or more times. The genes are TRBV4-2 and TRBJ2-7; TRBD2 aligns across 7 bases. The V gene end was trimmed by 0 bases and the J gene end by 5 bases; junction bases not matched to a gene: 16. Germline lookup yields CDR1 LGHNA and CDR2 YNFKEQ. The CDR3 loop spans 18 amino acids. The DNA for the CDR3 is TGTGCCAGCAGCCAAGATGCTCGGGCTGGCGGGAGTTTCGACGAGCAGTACTTC. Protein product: CASSQDARAGGSFDEQYF.

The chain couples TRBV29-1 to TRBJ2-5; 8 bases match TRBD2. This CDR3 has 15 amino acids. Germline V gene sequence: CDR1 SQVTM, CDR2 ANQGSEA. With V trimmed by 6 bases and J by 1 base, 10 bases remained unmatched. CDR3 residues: CSVLGRAPRQETQYF. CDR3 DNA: TGCAGCGTCCTCGGGAGGGCCCCCCGCCAAGAGACCCAGTACTTC.

The CDR3: CASGQGPLNTEAFF. The CDR3 DNA is TGTGCCAGCGGACAGGGCCCCCTGAACACTGAAGCTTTCTTT. V is TRBV2 and J is TRBJ1-1; 8 bases fit TRBD1. Germline trimming cut 8 bases from V and 0 bases from J; bases unmatched to any gene: 5. This CDR3 spans 14 amino acids. Germline V gene lookup returns CDR1 SNHLY and CDR2 FYNNEI.

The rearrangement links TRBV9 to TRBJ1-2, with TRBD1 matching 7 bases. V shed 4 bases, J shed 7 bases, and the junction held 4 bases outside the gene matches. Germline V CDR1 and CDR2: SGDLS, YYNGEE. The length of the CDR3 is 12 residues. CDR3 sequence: CASSSQGVGYTF. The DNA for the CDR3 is TGTGCCAGCAGCTCGCAGGGGGTTGGCTACACCTTC.

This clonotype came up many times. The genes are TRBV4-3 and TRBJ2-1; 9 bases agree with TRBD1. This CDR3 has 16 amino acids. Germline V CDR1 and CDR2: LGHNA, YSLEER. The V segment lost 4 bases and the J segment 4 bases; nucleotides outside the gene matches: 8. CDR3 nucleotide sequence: TGCGCCAGCAGCCTGTGGGGACAGGGACTGTACAATGAGCAGTTCTTC. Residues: CASSLWGQGLYNEQFF.

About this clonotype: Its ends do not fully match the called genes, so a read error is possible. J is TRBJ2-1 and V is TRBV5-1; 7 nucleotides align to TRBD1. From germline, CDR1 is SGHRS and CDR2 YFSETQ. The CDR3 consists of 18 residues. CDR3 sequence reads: CASRLARDSIQLNNEQFF. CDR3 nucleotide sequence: TGCGCCAGCCGCTTGGCGAGGGACAGCATACAATTAAACAATGAGCAGTTCTTC.

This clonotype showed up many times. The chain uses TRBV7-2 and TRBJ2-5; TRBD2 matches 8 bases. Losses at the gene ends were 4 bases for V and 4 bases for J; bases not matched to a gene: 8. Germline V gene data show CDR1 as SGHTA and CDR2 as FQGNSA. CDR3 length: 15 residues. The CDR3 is CASSSPGLDGETQYF. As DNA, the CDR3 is TGTGCCAGCAGCTCGCCGGGACTAGACGGAGAGACCCAGTACTTC.

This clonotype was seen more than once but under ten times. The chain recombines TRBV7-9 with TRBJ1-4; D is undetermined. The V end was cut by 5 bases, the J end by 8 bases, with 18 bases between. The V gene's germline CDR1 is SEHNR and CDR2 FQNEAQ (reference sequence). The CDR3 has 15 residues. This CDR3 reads CASSPRGGIGEKLFF. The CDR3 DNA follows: TGTGCCAGCAGCCCCCGTGGAGGGATTGGGGAAAAACTGTTTTTT.

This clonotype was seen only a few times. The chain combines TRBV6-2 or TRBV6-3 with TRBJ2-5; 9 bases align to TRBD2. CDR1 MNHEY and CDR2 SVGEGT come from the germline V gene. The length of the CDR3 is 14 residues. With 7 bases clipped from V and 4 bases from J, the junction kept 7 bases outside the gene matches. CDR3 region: CASKNPSGIETQYF. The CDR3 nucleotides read TGTGCCAGCAAAAACCCTAGCGGGATAGAGACCCAGTACTTC.

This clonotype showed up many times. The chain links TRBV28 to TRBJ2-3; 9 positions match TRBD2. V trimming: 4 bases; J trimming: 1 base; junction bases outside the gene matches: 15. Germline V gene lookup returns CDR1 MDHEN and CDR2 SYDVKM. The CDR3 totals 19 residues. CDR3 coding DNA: TGTGCCAGCAGTTCCCTCACTGTGCGGGAGGGCGGGCGCACAGATACGCAGTATTTT. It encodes CASSSLTVREGGRTDTQYF.

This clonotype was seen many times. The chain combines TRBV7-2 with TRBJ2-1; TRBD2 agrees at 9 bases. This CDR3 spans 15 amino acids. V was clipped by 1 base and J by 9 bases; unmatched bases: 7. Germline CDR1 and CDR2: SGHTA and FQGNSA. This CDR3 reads CASSLVASGNGEQFF. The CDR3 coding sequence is TGTGCCAGCAGCTTAGTTGCTAGCGGGAATGGTGAGCAGTTCTTC.

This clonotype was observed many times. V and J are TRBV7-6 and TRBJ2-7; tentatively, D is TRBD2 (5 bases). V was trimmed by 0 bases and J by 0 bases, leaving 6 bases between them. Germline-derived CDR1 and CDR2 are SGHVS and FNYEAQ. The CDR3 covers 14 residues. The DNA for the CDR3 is TGTGCCAGCAGCTTAGCCGAGGGCTCCTACGAGCAGTACTTC. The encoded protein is CASSLAEGSYEQYF.

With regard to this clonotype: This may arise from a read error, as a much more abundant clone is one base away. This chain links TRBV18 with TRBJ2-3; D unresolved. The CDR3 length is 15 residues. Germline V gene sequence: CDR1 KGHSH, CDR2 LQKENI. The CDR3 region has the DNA TGTGTCAGCTCACCAACGAACGCACCCACAGATACGCAGTATTTT. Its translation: CVSSPTNAPTDTQYF.

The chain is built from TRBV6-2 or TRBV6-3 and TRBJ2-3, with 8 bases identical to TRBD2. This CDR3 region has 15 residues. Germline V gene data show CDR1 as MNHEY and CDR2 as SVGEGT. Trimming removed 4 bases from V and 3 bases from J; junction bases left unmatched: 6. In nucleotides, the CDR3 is TGTGCCAGCAGTTGGGCCCCTAGCGGGACAGATACGCAGTATTTT. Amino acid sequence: CASSWAPSGTDTQYF.

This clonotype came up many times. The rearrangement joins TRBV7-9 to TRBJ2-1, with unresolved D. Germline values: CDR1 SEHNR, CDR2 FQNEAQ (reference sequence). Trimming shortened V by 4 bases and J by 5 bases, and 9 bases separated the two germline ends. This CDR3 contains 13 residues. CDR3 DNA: TGTGCCAGCAGCTATGACGCGGACAATGAGCAGTTCTTC. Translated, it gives CASSYDADNEQFF.

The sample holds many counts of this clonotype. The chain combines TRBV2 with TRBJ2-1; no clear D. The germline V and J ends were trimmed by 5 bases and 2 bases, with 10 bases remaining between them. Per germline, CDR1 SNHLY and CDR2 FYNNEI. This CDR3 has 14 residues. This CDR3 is CASSRQRAYNEQFF. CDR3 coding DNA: TGTGCCAGCAGTAGGCAGAGAGCCTACAATGAGCAGTTCTTC.

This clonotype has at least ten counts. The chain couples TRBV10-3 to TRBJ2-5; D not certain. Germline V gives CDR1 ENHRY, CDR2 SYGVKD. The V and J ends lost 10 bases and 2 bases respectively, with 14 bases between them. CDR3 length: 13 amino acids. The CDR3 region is CATSEARQETQYF. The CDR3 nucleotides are TGTGCCACCTCGGAAGCTCGGCAAGAGACCCAGTACTTC.

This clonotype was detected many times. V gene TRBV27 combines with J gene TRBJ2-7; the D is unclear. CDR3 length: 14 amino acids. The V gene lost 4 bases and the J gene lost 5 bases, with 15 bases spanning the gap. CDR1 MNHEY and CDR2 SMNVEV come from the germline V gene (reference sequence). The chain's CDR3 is CASSSLAGQDEQYF. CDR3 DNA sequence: TGTGCCAGCAGTTCCCTCGCCGGCCAGGACGAGCAGTACTTC.